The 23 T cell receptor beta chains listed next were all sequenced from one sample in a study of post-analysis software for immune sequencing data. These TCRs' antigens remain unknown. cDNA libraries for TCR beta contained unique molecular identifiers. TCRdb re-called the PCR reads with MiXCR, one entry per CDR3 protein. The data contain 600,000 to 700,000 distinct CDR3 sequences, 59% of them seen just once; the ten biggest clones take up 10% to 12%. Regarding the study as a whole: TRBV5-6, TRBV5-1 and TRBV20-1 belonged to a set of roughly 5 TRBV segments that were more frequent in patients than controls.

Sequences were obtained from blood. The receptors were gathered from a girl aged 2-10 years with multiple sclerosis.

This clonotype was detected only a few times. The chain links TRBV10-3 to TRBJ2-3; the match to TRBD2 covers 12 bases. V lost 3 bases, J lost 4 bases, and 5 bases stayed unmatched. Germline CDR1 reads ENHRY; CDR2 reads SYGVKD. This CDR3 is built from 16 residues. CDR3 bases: TGTGCCATCAGTGATCAGACTAGCGGGAGCTCAGATACGCAGTATTTT. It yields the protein CAISDQTSGSSDTQYF.

This CDR3 is CASSYGAGRGTDTQYF. The CDR3 DNA reads TGTGCCAGCAGTTACGGGGCGGGACGGGGCACAGATACGCAGTATTTT. The chain combines TRBV6-5 with TRBJ2-3; D is perhaps TRBD2 (6 bases). This CDR3 has 16 amino acids. V was trimmed by 2 bases and J by 1 base, leaving 13 bases between them. The germline V gene has CDR1 MNHEY and CDR2 SVGAGI.

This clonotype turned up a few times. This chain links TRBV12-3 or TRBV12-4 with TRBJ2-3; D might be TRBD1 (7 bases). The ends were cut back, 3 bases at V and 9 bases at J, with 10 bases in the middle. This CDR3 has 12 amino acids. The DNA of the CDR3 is TGTGCCAGCAGTTTCCCAGGGGGGACGCAGTATTTT. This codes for CASSFPGGTQYF.

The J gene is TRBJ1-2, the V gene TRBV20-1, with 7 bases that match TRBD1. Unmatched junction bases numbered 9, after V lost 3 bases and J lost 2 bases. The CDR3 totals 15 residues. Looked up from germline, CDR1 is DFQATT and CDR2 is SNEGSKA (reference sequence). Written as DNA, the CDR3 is TGCAGTGCTAGTGACAGGGAGAGGGCAAACTATGGCTACACCTTC. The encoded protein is CSASDRERANYGYTF.

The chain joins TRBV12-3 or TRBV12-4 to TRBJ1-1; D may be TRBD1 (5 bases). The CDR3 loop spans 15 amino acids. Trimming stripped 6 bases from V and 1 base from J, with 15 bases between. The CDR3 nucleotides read TGTGCCAGCAGACACACGGGGCTGGAGAACACTGAAGCTTTCTTT. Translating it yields CASRHTGLENTEAFF.

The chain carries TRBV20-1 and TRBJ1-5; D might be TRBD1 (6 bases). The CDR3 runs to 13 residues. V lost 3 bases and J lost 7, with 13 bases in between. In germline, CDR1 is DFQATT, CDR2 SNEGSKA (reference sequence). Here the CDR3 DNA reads TGCAGTGCTAGGTCAGGGGAGGACCAGCCCCAGCATTTT. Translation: CSARSGEDQPQHF.

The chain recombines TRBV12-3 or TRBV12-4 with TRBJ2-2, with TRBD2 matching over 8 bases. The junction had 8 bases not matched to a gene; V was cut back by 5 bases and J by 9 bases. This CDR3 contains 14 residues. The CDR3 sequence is CASSPFSGSRELFF. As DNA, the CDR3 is TGTGCCAGCAGTCCCTTCAGCGGGAGCAGGGAGCTGTTTTTT.

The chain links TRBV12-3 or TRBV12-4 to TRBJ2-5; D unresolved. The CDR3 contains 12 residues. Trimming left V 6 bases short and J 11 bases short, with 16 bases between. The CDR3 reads CASSLDGSGQYF. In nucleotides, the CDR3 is TGTGCCAGCAGCCTTGATGGGTCCGGGCAGTACTTC.

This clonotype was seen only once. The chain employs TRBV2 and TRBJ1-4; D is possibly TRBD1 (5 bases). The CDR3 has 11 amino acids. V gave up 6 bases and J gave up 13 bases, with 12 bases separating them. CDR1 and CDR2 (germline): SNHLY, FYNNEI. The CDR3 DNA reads TGTGCCAGCAGGGGCGGGGGACGACTGTTTTTT. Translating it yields CASRGGGRLFF.

CDR3 nucleotides: TGTGCCAGCAGTTCCCTAACAGGGGCCTCCTACAATGAGCAGTTCTTC. Its protein is CASSSLTGASYNEQFF. This sequence joins TRBV28 and TRBJ2-1; 7 bases are shared with TRBD1. The CDR3 runs 16 residues. The J segment lost 0 bases and the V segment lost 4 bases, leaving 6 bases of the junction unmatched. Germline CDR1 MDHEN, CDR2 SYDVKM.

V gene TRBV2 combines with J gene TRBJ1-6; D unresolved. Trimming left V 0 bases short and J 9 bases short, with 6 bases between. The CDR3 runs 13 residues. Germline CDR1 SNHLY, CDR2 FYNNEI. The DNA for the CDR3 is TGTGCCAGCAGTGAAGCTGTACGTTCACCCCTCCACTTT. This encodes CASSEAVRSPLHF.

CDR3 loop: CASSARGLSYNEQFF. Here the CDR3 DNA reads TGTGCCAGCAGCGCGAGGGGTTTATCCTACAATGAGCAGTTCTTC. The chain couples TRBV2 to TRBJ2-1; D may be TRBD1 or TRBD2 (5 bases each). Trimming cost V 6 bases and J 1 base, with 13 bases left between them. Looked up from germline, CDR1 is SNHLY and CDR2 is FYNNEI. The CDR3 is 15 amino acids.

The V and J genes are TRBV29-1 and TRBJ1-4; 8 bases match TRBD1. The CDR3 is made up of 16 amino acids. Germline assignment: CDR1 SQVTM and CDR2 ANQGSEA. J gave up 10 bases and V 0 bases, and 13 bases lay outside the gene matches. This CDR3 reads CSVEEGGTGRGGKLFF. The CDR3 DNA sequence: TGCAGCGTTGAAGAAGGCGGGACAGGCCGAGGGGGAAAACTGTTTTTT.

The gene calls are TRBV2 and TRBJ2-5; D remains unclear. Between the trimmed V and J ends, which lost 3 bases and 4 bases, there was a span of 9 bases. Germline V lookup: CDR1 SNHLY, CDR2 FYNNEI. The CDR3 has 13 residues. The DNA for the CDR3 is TGTGCCAGCAGTGATTATAGGCGAGAGACCCAGTACTTC. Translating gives CASSDYRRETQYF. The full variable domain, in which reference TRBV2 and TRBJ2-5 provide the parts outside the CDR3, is EPEVTQTPSHQVTQMGQEVILRCVPISNHLYFYWYRQILGQKVEFLVSFYNNEISEKSEIFDDQFSVERPDGSNFTLKIRSTKLEDSAMYFCASSDYRRETQYFGPGTRLLVL.

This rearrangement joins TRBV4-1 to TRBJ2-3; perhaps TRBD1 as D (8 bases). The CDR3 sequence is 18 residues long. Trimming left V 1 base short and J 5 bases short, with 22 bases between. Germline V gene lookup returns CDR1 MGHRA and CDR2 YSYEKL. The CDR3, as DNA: TGCGCCAGCAGCCAAGGGAGCCAGGGGGCGGGAGTGTTAGATACGCAGTATTTT. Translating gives CASSQGSQGAGVLDTQYF.

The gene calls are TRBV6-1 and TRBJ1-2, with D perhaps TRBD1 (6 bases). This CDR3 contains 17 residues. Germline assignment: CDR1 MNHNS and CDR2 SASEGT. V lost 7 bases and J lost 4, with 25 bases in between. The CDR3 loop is CASTIRITGAHVYGYTF. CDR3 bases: TGTGCCAGCACCATAAGGATTACGGGGGCCCACGTCTATGGCTACACCTTC.

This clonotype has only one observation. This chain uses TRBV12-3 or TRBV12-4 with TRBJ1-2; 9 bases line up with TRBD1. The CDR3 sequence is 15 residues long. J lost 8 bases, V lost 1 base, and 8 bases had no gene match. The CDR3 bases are TGTGCCAGCAGTTTAGGCACAAACAGGGGGCCGGGCTACACCTTC. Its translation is CASSLGTNRGPGYTF.

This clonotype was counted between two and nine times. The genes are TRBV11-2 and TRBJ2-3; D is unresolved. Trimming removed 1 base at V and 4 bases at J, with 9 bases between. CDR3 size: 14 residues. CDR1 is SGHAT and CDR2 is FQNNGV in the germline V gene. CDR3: CASSLVAPADTQYF. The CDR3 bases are TGTGCCAGCAGCTTAGTTGCACCGGCAGATACGCAGTATTTT. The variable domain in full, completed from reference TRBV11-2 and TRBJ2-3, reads EAGVAQSPRYKIIEKRQSVAFWCNPISGHATLYWYQQILGQGPKLLIQFQNNGVVDDSQLPKDRFSAERLKGVDSTLKIQPAKLEDSAVYLCASSLVAPADTQYFGPGTRLTVL.

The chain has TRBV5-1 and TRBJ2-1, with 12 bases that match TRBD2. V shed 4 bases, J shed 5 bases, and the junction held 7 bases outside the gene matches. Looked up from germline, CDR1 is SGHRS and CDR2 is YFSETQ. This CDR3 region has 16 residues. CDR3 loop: CASSTGSSGGDNEQFF. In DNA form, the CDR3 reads TGCGCCAGCAGCACCGGCTCTAGCGGGGGGGACAATGAGCAGTTCTTC.

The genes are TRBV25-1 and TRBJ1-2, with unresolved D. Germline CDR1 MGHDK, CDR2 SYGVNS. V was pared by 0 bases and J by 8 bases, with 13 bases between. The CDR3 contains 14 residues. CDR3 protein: CASSEYVQDGGYTF. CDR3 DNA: TGTGCCAGCAGTGAATATGTGCAGGACGGGGGCTACACCTTC.

CDR3 amino acids: CASTQGENSPLHF. As DNA, the CDR3 is TGCGCCAGCACCCAAGGGGAAAATTCACCCCTCCACTTT. The chain recombines TRBV5-1 with TRBJ1-6, with D possibly matching TRBD1 (5 bases). The V end lost 6 bases, the J end lost 7 bases, and 11 bases lay between the germline ends. The CDR3 has 13 residues. Germline lookup yields CDR1 SGHRS and CDR2 YFSETQ. The full variable domain, its missing parts supplied by reference TRBV5-1 and TRBJ1-6, is KAGVTQTPRYLIKTRGQQVTLSCSPISGHRSVSWYQQTPGQGLQFLFEYFSETQRNKGNFPGRFSGRQFSNSRSEMNVSTLELGDSALYLCASTQGENSPLHFGNGTRLTVT.

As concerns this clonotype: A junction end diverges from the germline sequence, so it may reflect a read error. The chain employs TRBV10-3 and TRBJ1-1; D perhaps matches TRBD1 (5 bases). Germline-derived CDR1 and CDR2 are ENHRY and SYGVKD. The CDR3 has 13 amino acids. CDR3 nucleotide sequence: TGTGCCGTCAGTGATTTAGGGGACACTGAAGCTTTCTTT. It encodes CAVSDLGDTEAFF.

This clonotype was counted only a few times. The CDR3 DNA sequence: TGTGCCAGCAGCACCGGGACCGCAGTCGAGCAGTACTTC. This gives the protein CASSTGTAVEQYF. J is TRBJ2-7 and V is TRBV5-6; D may correspond to TRBD1 or TRBD2 (5 bases each). Germline lookup yields CDR1 SGHDT and CDR2 YYEEEE. The CDR3 has 13 amino acids. The V gene lost 4 bases and the J gene lost 6 bases, with 14 bases spanning the gap.